The 20 T cell receptor beta chains listed next were all sequenced from one sample in a study of PD-1 blockade in classical Hodgkin lymphoma. Measured with immunoSEQ multiplex PCR; TCRdb has only the in-frame clones, and not every one. The profile shows 95,000 to 100,000 clones, around nine tenths of them singletons. With no exception, relapse followed autologous stem cell transplantation in all patients, and brentuximab vedotin exposure varied. The material sequenced was peripheral blood mononuclear cells (PBMCs), taken before the second cycle of nivolumab. Receptors were obtained from a human donor with classical Hodgkin lymphoma.

The chain couples TRBV5-1 to TRBJ2-2; D call uncertain. The CDR3 has 13 amino acids. V dropped 0 bases and J dropped 8 bases, with 8 bases sitting between them. From germline, CDR1 is SGHRS and CDR2 YFSETQ. CDR3 amino acids: CASSLESWGELFF. The CDR3, as DNA: TGCGCCAGCAGCTTGGAGTCTTGGGGGGAGCTGTTTTTT.

V gene TRBV6-5 combines with J gene TRBJ1-1; maybe TRBD1 (5 bases). The germline V gene encodes CDR1 MNHEY and CDR2 SVGAGI. The CDR3 sequence is 13 residues long. V was pared by 1 base and J by 4 bases, with 7 bases between. CDR3 sequence (DNA): TGTGCCAGCAGTTACTTCCAGGGCACTGAAGCTTTCTTT. Translation: CASSYFQGTEAFF.

The gene calls are TRBV15 and TRBJ1-2; D unresolved. Trimming removed 0 bases at V and 7 bases at J, with 9 bases between. The CDR3 runs to 13 residues. Germline V gene data show CDR1 as LNHNV and CDR2 as YYDKDF (reference sequence). This CDR3 is CATSRDLAVGYTF. The CDR3 DNA reads as TGTGCCACCAGCAGAGATTTGGCAGTTGGCTACACCTTC.

The chain has TRBV7-9 and TRBJ2-1, with 11 bases that match TRBD2. The CDR3 consists of 15 residues. From germline, CDR1 is SEHNR and CDR2 FQNEAQ (reference sequence). Unmatched junction bases numbered 4, after V lost 3 bases and J lost 6 bases. The CDR3 nucleotides are TGTGCCAGCAGCTTTAGCGGGGGGGTCGGCAATGAGCAGTTCTTC. Protein sequence: CASSFSGGVGNEQFF.

The table lists this clone with many counts. The rearrangement links TRBV6-1 to TRBJ2-7; 9 bases agree with TRBD1. This CDR3 comprises 14 residues. The V segment lost 1 base and the J segment 4 bases; nucleotides outside the gene matches: 2. In germline, CDR1 is MNHNS, CDR2 SASEGT. The CDR3 is CASSEGDRVYEQYF. CDR3 bases: TGTGCCAGCAGTGAAGGGGACAGGGTTTACGAGCAGTACTTC.

The chain employs TRBV11-3 and TRBJ1-1; D unresolved. Germline CDR1 is SGHNT and CDR2 is YENEEA. V lost 0 bases and J 1 base, leaving 3 bases between the germline ends. CDR3 size: 13 residues. DNA for the CDR3: TGTGCCAGCAGCTTAGAACCGAACACTGAAGCTTTCTTT. Encoded protein: CASSLEPNTEAFF.

The chain carries TRBV9 and TRBJ1-2; 11 nucleotides agree with TRBD1. The V gene's germline CDR1 is SGDLS and CDR2 YYNGEE. CDR3 length: 15 residues. Unmatched junction bases numbered 6, after V lost 3 bases and J lost 5 bases. CDR3 residues: CASSANRDRGYGYTF. The CDR3, as DNA: TGTGCCAGCAGCGCGAACCGGGACAGGGGGTATGGCTACACCTTC. The full variable domain, completed using reference TRBV9 and TRBJ1-2, is DSGVTQTPKHLITATGQRVTLRCSPRSGDLSVYWYQQSLDQGLQFLIQYYNGEERAKGNILERFSAQQFPDLHSELNLSSLELGDSALYFCASSANRDRGYGYTFGSGTRLTVV.

V and J are TRBV6-6 and TRBJ1-2; weak D call: TRBD1 (5 bases). The CDR3 has 14 residues. Germline CDR1 is MNHNY and CDR2 is SVGAGI (reference sequence). V lost 5 bases, J lost 0 bases, and 10 bases lay in between. The CDR3 sequence is CASSLTGTNYGYTF. In DNA, the CDR3 is TGTGCCAGCAGTCTTACAGGCACTAACTATGGCTACACCTTC.

The chain combines TRBV5-1 with TRBJ1-1; unclear D gene. This CDR3 spans 18 amino acids. The germline V gene has CDR1 SGHRS and CDR2 YFSETQ. V gave up 0 bases and J gave up 1 base, with 19 bases separating them. The CDR3 DNA sequence: TGCGCCAGCAGCTTGGCTGGGTCAGCTCTTGTTAGGAACACTGAAGCTTTCTTT. Translating gives CASSLAGSALVRNTEAFF.

A single count supports this clone. The chain uses TRBV7-8 and TRBJ1-3; TRBD1 might be the D (6 bases). Germline-derived CDR1 and CDR2 are SGHVS and FQNEAQ. Trimming stripped 2 bases from V and 1 base from J, with 15 bases between. This CDR3 is 17 amino acids long. The CDR3 DNA sequence: TGTGCCAGCAGCTTATCCCCCAGGGGCCCTTCTGGAAACACCATATATTTT. It specifies CASSLSPRGPSGNTIYF.

This rearrangement joins TRBV19 to TRBJ2-6; D is uncertain. CDR1 and CDR2 (germline): LNHDA, SQIVND (reference sequence). The V gene lost 7 bases and the J gene lost 3 bases, with 7 bases spanning the gap. The CDR3 has 13 amino acids. The DNA for the CDR3 is TGTGCCAGTAAAACAGATGGGGCCAACGTCCTGACTTTC. Its translation is CASKTDGANVLTF. Complete variable domain (other parts from reference TRBV19 and TRBJ2-6): DGGITQSPKYLFRKEGQNVTLSCEQNLNHDAMYWYRQDPGQGLRLIYYSQIVNDFQKGDIAEGYSVSREKKESFPLTVTSAQKNPTAFYLCASKTDGANVLTFGAGSRLTVL.

The J gene is TRBJ1-2, the V gene TRBV28, with 8 bases that match TRBD1. The CDR3 length is 17 residues. Germline V CDR1 and CDR2: MDHEN, SYDVKM. Unmatched junction bases numbered 19, after V lost 6 bases and J lost 7 bases. The CDR3: CASRPPTSDREWFGYTF. CDR3 in DNA: TGTGCCAGCAGACCACCCACGTCGGACAGGGAGTGGTTTGGCTACACCTTC.

V is TRBV6-1 and J is TRBJ2-3, with D hard to call. The CDR3 covers 15 residues. From germline, CDR1 is MNHNS and CDR2 SASEGT. V dropped 9 bases and J dropped 1 base, with 17 bases sitting between them. CDR3 DNA: TGTGCCAGTAGACGCTCACCACCCGGCACAGATACGCAGTATTTT. Its translation: CASRRSPPGTDTQYF.

V gene TRBV19 combines with J gene TRBJ1-1, with a tentative D call TRBD1 (5 bases). The length of the CDR3 is 11 residues. Trimming shortened V by 4 bases and J by 11 bases, and 11 bases separated the two germline ends. Germline V gives CDR1 LNHDA, CDR2 SQIVND (reference sequence). For the CDR3, the DNA is TGTGCCAGTAGTAACGTGGGACCGGCTTTCTTT. This sequence encodes CASSNVGPAFF.

This chain joins TRBV9 and TRBJ1-1; TRBD1 is a possible D gene (5 bases). Germline V gene lookup returns CDR1 SGDLS and CDR2 YYNGEE. V shed 2 bases and J shed 0 bases, with 11 bases lying between them. The CDR3 length is 15 residues. The CDR3 is CASSVLGTVNTEAFF. As DNA, the CDR3 is TGTGCCAGCAGCGTCCTCGGGACGGTGAACACTGAAGCTTTCTTT.

V and J are TRBV28 and TRBJ1-4; 9 nucleotides align to TRBD1. The CDR3 has 16 amino acids. V shed 2 bases, J shed 6 bases, and the junction held 7 bases outside the gene matches. Germline V lookup: CDR1 MDHEN, CDR2 SYDVKM. The CDR3 DNA sequence: TGTGCCAGCAGTTTACTTGAAGGGACAGGGTATGAAAAACTGTTTTTT. Translated: CASSLLEGTGYEKLFF.

The chain carries TRBV18 and TRBJ2-7; D tentatively fits TRBD1 or TRBD2 (5 bases each). The CDR3 consists of 15 residues. The germline V gene encodes CDR1 KGHSH and CDR2 LQKENI. Trimming cost V 3 bases and J 3 bases, with 15 bases left between them. The CDR3 region is CASSPGTYSNYEQYF. CDR3 DNA sequence: TGTGCCAGCTCACCCGGGACGTATTCGAACTACGAGCAGTACTTC. The complete variable domain, with remaining parts taken from reference TRBV18 and TRBJ2-7, reads NAGVMQNPRHLVRRRGQEARLRCSPMKGHSHVYWYRQLPEEGLKFMVYLQKENIIDESGMPKERFSAEFPKEGPSILRIQQVVRGDSAAYFCASSPGTYSNYEQYFGPGTRLTVT.

The rearrangement uses TRBV18 and TRBJ1-6; D ambiguous. The V and J ends lost 3 bases and 3 bases respectively, with 6 bases between them. The CDR3 is 14 amino acids. CDR1 KGHSH and CDR2 LQKENI come from the germline V gene. CDR3 residues: CASSPVDYNSPLHF. The CDR3 nucleotides are TGTGCCAGCTCACCTGTTGACTATAATTCACCCCTCCACTTT.

The chain links TRBV4-3 to TRBJ1-1; D may be TRBD1 (6 bases). V lost 1 base and J 4 bases, leaving 7 bases between the germline ends. There are 13 residues in the CDR3. Germline V CDR1 and CDR2: LGHNA, YSLEER. CDR3 nucleotides: TGCGCCAGCAGCCAAGGGACAGCCACTGAAGCTTTCTTT. Protein: CASSQGTATEAFF.

This chain links TRBV30 with TRBJ2-5; TRBD1 or TRBD2 may be the D gene (5 bases each). This CDR3 has 12 residues. Per the germline V gene, CDR1 is GTSNPN and CDR2 is SVGIG (reference sequence). Trimming stripped 5 bases from V and 2 bases from J, with 9 bases between. CDR3 DNA: TGTGCCTGGGGATGGGGGCAAGAGACCCAGTACTTC. Encoded protein: CAWGWGQETQYF.